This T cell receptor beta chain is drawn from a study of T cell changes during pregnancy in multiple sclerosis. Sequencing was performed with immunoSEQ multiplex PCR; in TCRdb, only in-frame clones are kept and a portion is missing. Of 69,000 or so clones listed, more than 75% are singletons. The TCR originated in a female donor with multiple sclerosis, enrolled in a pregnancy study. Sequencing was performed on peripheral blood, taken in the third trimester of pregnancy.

The CDR3 bases are TGTGCCAGCAACCCTGACAGGGGGGTCTATGGCTACACCTTC. Its translation is CASNPDRGVYGYTF. The genes are TRBV28 and TRBJ1-2; 9 bases are a match to TRBD1. The CDR3 consists of 14 residues. Germline CDR1 reads MDHEN; CDR2 reads SYDVKM. The J segment lost 4 bases and the V segment lost 7 bases, leaving 7 bases of the junction unmatched.